The following is a TCR beta chain sequence with its context. Its antigen is currently unknown. This sample was included in a study of post-analysis software for immune sequencing data. General study results and limits: Samples from a shared batch, those prepared together, strongly co-clustered by F measure. Five TRBV segments were significantly more frequent in patients than in controls. TRBV5-6, TRBV5-1 and TRBV20-1 were among these segments. Patients with multiple sclerosis recorded significantly lower normalized Chao1 diversity than controls, the study found.

Unique-molecular-identifier-tagged TCR beta cDNA libraries were used. Around 500,000 cDNA molecules came from around 1 to 10 million T cells. From the PCR reads, TCRdb called clonotypes with MiXCR, one entry per CDR3 protein. The sample records about 460,000 distinct CDR3 sequences, around 40% being singletons. The V and J ends lost 8 bases and 5 bases respectively, with 16 bases between them. The germline CDR1 and CDR2 sequences are MNHNS and SASEGT. The CDR3 runs to 14 residues. The sequencing sample was made of blood. This sequence joins TRBV6-1 and TRBJ2-1; the D gene is possibly TRBD2 (5 bases). This receptor was identified in a girl aged 5 to 17 with multiple sclerosis. The CDR3 DNA reads TGTGCCAGCTCAACTAGTCAGCCGAACAATGAGCAGTTCTTC. Residues: CASSTSQPNNEQFF.